These T cell receptor beta chains were read from a single sample in a study of T cell responses to AZD1222 COVID-19 vaccine. Some clones are missing from TCRdb's copy, which holds only in-frame ones; the method was immunoSEQ multiplex PCR. The sample yields around 140,000 clones, around 85% seen once. The material was peripheral blood, obtained on day 0 of AZD1222 vaccination. The receptors originated from an adult in good health. CDR3s include the opening cysteine and the closing phenylalanine or tryptophan. D genes are given only for firm matches. For some rows the clone size is stated as once, few or many, or as a class when expanded; others skip it.

J	D	V	size	CDR3	DNA
TRBJ2-5	-	TRBV14	-	CASSQTGMGETQYF	TGTGCCAGCAGCCAAACAGGGATGGGAGAGACCCAGTACTTC
TRBJ2-1	-	TRBV3-1/TRBV3-2	-	CASSQFLGSEQFF	TGTGCCAGCAGCCAATTCCTAGGTAGTGAGCAGTTCTTC
TRBJ1-2	-	TRBV7-8	-	CASSLALSGYTF	TGTGCCAGCAGCTTAGCGCTCAGTGGCTACACCTTC
TRBJ1-2	-	TRBV24-1	-	CATSDPGQRWGYTF	TGTGCCACCAGTGATCCCGGACAGCGCTGGGGCTACACCTTC
TRBJ1-2	TRBD1	TRBV6-5	-	CASSLGYRGKGYTF	TGTGCCAGCAGTTTGGGGTACAGGGGAAAAGGCTACACCTTC
TRBJ2-7	TRBD2	TRBV18	-	CASSPAGPSGTYEQYF	TGTGCCAGCTCACCGGCCGGGCCTAGCGGGACCTACGAGCAGTACTTC
TRBJ2-1	TRBD1	TRBV27	-	CASSFRDRVANEQFF	TGTGCCAGCAGCTTCCGGGACAGGGTGGCCAATGAGCAGTTCTTC
TRBJ1-6	-	TRBV12-3/TRBV12-4	-	CASSRDYNSPLHF	TGTGCCAGCAGTCGGGACTATAATTCACCCCTCCACTTT
TRBJ1-1	TRBD1	TRBV7-2	once	CASSRGQGGTEAFF	TGTGCCAGCAGCCGCGGACAGGGAGGGACTGAAGCTTTCTTT
TRBJ1-2	-	TRBV7-2	-	CASSSRGGDGYTF	TGTGCCAGCAGCTCCCGGGGAGGAGATGGCTACACCTTC
TRBJ2-3	TRBD2	TRBV29-1	-	CSVTAGGGGTDTQYF	TGCAGCGTTACGGCAGGCGGGGGGGGCACAGATACGCAGTATTTT
TRBJ1-4	-	TRBV10-2	-	CASSEIQSTATNEKLFF	TGCGCCAGCAGTGAGATCCAGTCGACGGCAACTAATGAAAAACTGTTTTTT
TRBJ2-2	-	TRBV11-2	-	CASKDSNTGELFF	TGTGCCAGCAAGGACTCCAACACCGGGGAGCTGTTTTTT
TRBJ1-5	-	TRBV9	-	CASSSRPDQPQHF	TGTGCCAGCAGCTCTCGCCCGGATCAGCCCCAGCATTTT
TRBJ1-3	-	TRBV19	-	CASTLDLYSGNTIYF	TGTGCCAGTACCTTAGACCTCTACTCTGGAAACACCATATATTTT
TRBJ1-2	-	TRBV30	-	CAWNRAYGYTF	TGTGCCTGGAACAGGGCCTATGGCTACACCTTC
TRBJ1-5	-	TRBV4-2	-	CASSQEFFISNQPQHF	TGTGCCAGCAGCCAAGAATTTTTTATCAGCAATCAGCCCCAGCATTTT
TRBJ2-1	TRBD2	TRBV29-1	-	CSVEGTSGANEQFF	TGCAGCGTTGAAGGAACTAGCGGGGCGAATGAGCAGTTCTTC
TRBJ1-5	-	TRBV30	-	CAWSVRGNSYSNQPQHF	TGTGCCTGGAGTGTAAGGGGTAATTCTTATAGCAATCAGCCCCAGCATTTT
TRBJ2-7	-	TRBV19	-	CASSADGEDEQYF	TGTGCCAGTAGTGCGGACGGGGAGGACGAGCAGTACTTC
TRBJ2-5	TRBD2	TRBV5-1	-	CASSLVRGETQYF	TGCGCCAGCAGCTTGGTGCGGGGGGAGACCCAGTACTTC
TRBJ2-5	TRBD2	TRBV7-2	-	CASSLPRGLAGDFQETQYF	TGTGCCAGCAGCTTACCGCGTGGACTAGCGGGGGACTTCCAAGAGACCCAGTACTTC
TRBJ1-2	TRBD1	TRBV7-2	few	CASSLAGYRGEDGYTF	TGTGCCAGCAGCTTAGCCGGCTACAGGGGAGAAGATGGCTACACCTTC
TRBJ2-5	TRBD2	TRBV2	few	CASLKGLGETQYF	TGTGCCAGCCTAAAGGGACTAGGGGAGACCCAGTACTTC
TRBJ1-5	-	TRBV2	-	CASSEESSGNQPQHF	TGTGCCAGCAGTGAGGAGAGTTCGGGCAATCAGCCCCAGCATTTT
TRBJ2-5	-	TRBV7-6	-	CASSLGAGPRQETQYF	TGTGCCAGCAGCTTAGGGGCAGGTCCCCGCCAAGAGACCCAGTACTTC
TRBJ1-1	-	TRBV5-5	-	CASSRYERVNTEAFF	TGTGCCAGCAGCCGCTACGAAAGGGTGAACACTGAAGCTTTCTTT
TRBJ2-2	TRBD1	TRBV10-1	-	CASDSGTGPGELFF	TGCGCCAGTGATTCCGGGACAGGGCCCGGGGAGCTGTTTTTT
TRBJ1-5	-	TRBV7-9	-	CASSLESSNQPQHF	TGTGCCAGCAGCTTAGAGTCCTCAAATCAGCCCCAGCATTTT
TRBJ1-1	-	TRBV5-1	-	CATNPTGLNTEAFF	TGCGCCACCAACCCGACAGGATTGAACACTGAAGCTTTCTTT
TRBJ2-1	TRBD2	TRBV10-1	-	CASSAGLATSDPYNEQFF	TGCGCCAGCAGTGCGGGACTAGCGACCAGTGACCCCTACAATGAGCAGTTCTTC
TRBJ1-2	-	TRBV6-1	-	CASSEVNYGYTF	TGTGCCAGCAGTGAAGTTAACTATGGCTACACCTTC
TRBJ2-1	TRBD2	TRBV28	-	CASSFVAGYNEQFF	TGTGCCAGCAGTTTCGTAGCGGGGTACAATGAGCAGTTCTTC
TRBJ1-2	TRBD1	TRBV29-1	-	CSATGQGDYGYTF	TGCAGCGCTACGGGACAGGGGGACTATGGCTACACCTTC
TRBJ2-6	-	TRBV11-2	-	CASRPQAGANVLTF	TGTGCCAGCAGACCACAAGCTGGGGCCAACGTCCTGACTTTC
TRBJ2-3	TRBD2	TRBV29-1	once	CSVNWEGFMDTQYF	TGCAGCGTCAACTGGGAGGGATTCATGGATACGCAGTATTTT
TRBJ1-1	-	TRBV2	-	CASSLQGLNTEAFF	TGTGCCAGCAGCCTACAGGGCCTCAACACTGAAGCTTTCTTT
TRBJ1-1	-	TRBV10-2	-	CASSVHTTNTEAFF	TGCGCCAGCAGTGTGCACACGACGAACACTGAAGCTTTCTTT
TRBJ1-6	TRBD1	TRBV2	-	CASRDREDSPLHF	TGTGCCAGCAGGGACAGGGAGGATTCACCCCTCCACTTT
TRBJ1-6	-	TRBV6-5	-	CASSVTLQEDSPLHF	TGTGCCAGCAGCGTCACCCTTCAGGAGGATTCACCCCTCCACTTT
TRBJ2-3	-	TRBV5-6	-	CASTPGSSDTQYF	TGTGCCAGCACCCCGGGCAGTTCAGATACGCAGTATTTT
TRBJ1-5	-	TRBV5-6	medium-sized	CASSLGTDVQPQHF	TGTGCCAGCAGCTTGGGGACAGATGTGCAGCCCCAGCATTTT
TRBJ2-1	TRBD2	TRBV6-6	-	CASRPSGSYNEQFF	TGTGCCAGCAGACCTAGCGGGAGCTACAATGAGCAGTTCTTC
TRBJ2-3	-	TRBV7-9	-	CASSQSSTDTQYF	TGTGCCAGCAGCCAAAGCAGCACAGATACGCAGTATTTT
TRBJ1-6	-	TRBV29-1	-	CSVRSSYNSPLHF	TGCAGCGTCAGGAGCTCCTATAATTCACCCCTCCACTTT
TRBJ1-5	-	TRBV19	-	CASSSNRNQPQHF	TGTGCCAGTAGTAGTAACAGGAATCAGCCCCAGCATTTT
TRBJ1-2	TRBD1	TRBV19	-	CASSTTGRFYTF	TGTGCCAGTAGTACGACAGGGCGATTCTACACCTTC
TRBJ1-2	TRBD1	TRBV30	-	CAWSVRSTGKNGYTF	TGTGCCTGGAGTGTACGGTCGACAGGGAAGAATGGCTACACCTTC
TRBJ1-6	-	TRBV27	once	CASRLAALAGYNSPLHF	TGTGCCAGCAGACTCGCCGCGTTAGCAGGTTATAATTCACCCCTCCACTTT
TRBJ2-1	-	TRBV6-1	-	CASSERDGGLYEQFF	TGTGCCAGCAGTGAAAGGGACGGAGGGCTGTATGAGCAGTTCTTC
TRBJ1-6	-	TRBV6-4	-	CASSEQGRNSPLHF	TGTGCCAGCAGTGAACAGGGAAGGAATTCACCCCTCCACTTT
TRBJ1-1	-	TRBV10-3	-	CAISEGLNTEAFF	TGTGCCATCAGTGAGGGACTGAACACTGAAGCTTTCTTT
TRBJ2-7	-	TRBV7-9	-	CASSLALTPGVPYEQYF	TGTGCCAGCAGCTTAGCGCTGACACCAGGGGTCCCCTACGAGCAGTACTTC
TRBJ1-1	-	TRBV12-5	few	CASGFTGPDTEAFF	TGTGCTAGTGGTTTCACAGGACCCGACACTGAAGCTTTCTTT
TRBJ2-5	-	TRBV27	-	CASSLSPNRVAETQYF	TGTGCCAGCAGTTTATCCCCAAACAGGGTAGCGGAGACCCAGTACTTC
TRBJ1-5	-	TRBV2	-	CASSEAAGQPQHF	TGTGCCAGCAGTGAAGCAGCAGGACAGCCCCAGCATTTT
TRBJ1-3	-	TRBV18	-	CASSPPGTGNTIYF	TGTGCCAGCTCACCTCCTGGGACTGGAAACACCATATATTTT
TRBJ1-2	TRBD1	TRBV7-8	-	CASSLASAGGQGGYTF	TGTGCCAGCAGCTTAGCGTCTGCAGGGGGTCAGGGTGGCTACACCTTC